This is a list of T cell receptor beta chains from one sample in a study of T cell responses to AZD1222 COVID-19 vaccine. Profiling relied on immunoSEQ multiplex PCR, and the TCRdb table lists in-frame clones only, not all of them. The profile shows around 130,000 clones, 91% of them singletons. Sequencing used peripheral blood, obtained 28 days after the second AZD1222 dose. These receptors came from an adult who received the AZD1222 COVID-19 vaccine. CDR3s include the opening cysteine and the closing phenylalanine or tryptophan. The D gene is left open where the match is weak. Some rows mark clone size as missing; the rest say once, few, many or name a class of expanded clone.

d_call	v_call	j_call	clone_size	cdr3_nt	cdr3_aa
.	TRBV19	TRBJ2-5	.	TGTGCCAGTAGCCAGGGACGGTGGGTAGAGACCCAGTACTTC	CASSQGRWVETQYF
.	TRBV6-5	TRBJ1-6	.	TGTGCCAGCATGGGGGCTGATTCACCCCTCCACTTT	CASMGADSPLHF
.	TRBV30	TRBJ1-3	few	TGTGCCTGGACGGGGTTGAACACCATATATTTT	CAWTGLNTIYF
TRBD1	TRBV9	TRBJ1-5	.	TGTGCCAGCAGCGCCACGGGACAGGGGAACCAGCCCCAGCATTTT	CASSATGQGNQPQHF
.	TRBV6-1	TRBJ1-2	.	TGTGCCAGCAGTGAAGCGAGTACTGGCTACACCTTC	CASSEASTGYTF
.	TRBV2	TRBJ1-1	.	TGTGCCAGCAGTGAAGTGAGAAACACTGAAGCTTTCTTT	CASSEVRNTEAFF
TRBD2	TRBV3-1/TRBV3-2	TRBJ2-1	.	TGTGCCAGCAGCCGAAGCGGGAGGGCCGGGAATGAGCAGTTCTTC	CASSRSGRAGNEQFF
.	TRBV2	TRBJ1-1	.	TGTGCCAGCAGTGAGGTCGCGGGGCAGGCTTTCTTT	CASSEVAGQAFF
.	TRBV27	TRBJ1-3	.	TGTGCCAGCAGTTTCAGACCTGGAAACACCATATATTTT	CASSFRPGNTIYF
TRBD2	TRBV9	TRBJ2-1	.	TGTGCCAGCAGCGGCCAAGCGGGGGGGAGCTCCTACAATGAGCAGTTCTTC	CASSGQAGGSSYNEQFF
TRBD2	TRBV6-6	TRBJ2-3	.	TGTGCCAGCAGTTCCCCTAGCGGGGGGCCAGATACGCAGTATTTT	CASSSPSGGPDTQYF
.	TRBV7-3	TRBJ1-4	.	TGTGCCAGCAGCTCAGGACCTAATGAAAAACTGTTTTTT	CASSSGPNEKLFF
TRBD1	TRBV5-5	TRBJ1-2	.	TGTGCCAGCAGCTTTACGACAGGGGAGGATGGCTACACCTTC	CASSFTTGEDGYTF
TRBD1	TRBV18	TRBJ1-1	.	TGTGCCAGCTCACCCGGACAGGCTCGGAACACTGAAGCTTTCTTT	CASSPGQARNTEAFF
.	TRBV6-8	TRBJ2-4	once	TGTGCCAGCAGTTACGAGGCAGGGGAGGCCAAAAACATTCAGTACTTC	CASSYEAGEAKNIQYF
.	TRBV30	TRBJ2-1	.	TGTGCCTGGAGTGTCTCACCAGGGAGTCGCAACGGGGTCTTC	CAWSVSPGSRNGVF
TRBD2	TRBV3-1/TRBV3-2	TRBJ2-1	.	TGTGCCAGCAGCCCCCCTAGCGGTATCCCCTACAATGAGCAGTTCTTC	CASSPPSGIPYNEQFF
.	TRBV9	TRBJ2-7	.	TGTGCCAGCACCCCCCCTTTCACTAGTACCGAATACGAGCAGTACTTC	CASTPPFTSTEYEQYF
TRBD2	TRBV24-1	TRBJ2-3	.	TGTGCCACCAGTGGAGCTAGCGGACTCACAGATACGCAGTATTTT	CATSGASGLTDTQYF
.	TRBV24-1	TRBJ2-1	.	TGTGCCACCAGTGAACCCGGAGGCAGGGTCCATGAGCAGTTCTTC	CATSEPGGRVHEQFF
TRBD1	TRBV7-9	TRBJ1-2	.	TGTGCCAGCAGCTCACCGGGACAGGGGAATGGCTACACCTTC	CASSSPGQGNGYTF
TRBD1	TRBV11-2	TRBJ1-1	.	TGTGCCAGCAGCTTGGGACAGGGGGCGGCTTTCTTT	CASSLGQGAAFF
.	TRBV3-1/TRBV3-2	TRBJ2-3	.	TGTGCCAGCATGGGACACGGGCAGGCAGATACGCAGTATTTT	CASMGHGQADTQYF
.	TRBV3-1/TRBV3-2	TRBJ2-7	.	TGTGCCAGCAGCCAGGTCCCTTATCCCCTCTCCTACGAGCAGTACTTC	CASSQVPYPLSYEQYF
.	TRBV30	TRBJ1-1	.	TGTGCCTGGAGTCAGGGAAGCACTGAAGCTTTCTTT	CAWSQGSTEAFF
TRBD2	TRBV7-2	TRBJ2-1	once	TGTGCCAGCCTCAAAGGTGGCGGGAGCTACAATGAGCAGTTCTTC	CASLKGGGSYNEQFF
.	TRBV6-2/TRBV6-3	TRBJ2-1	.	TGTGCCAGCAGTTCTACCAGCTCCTATGAGCAGTTCTTC	CASSSTSSYEQFF
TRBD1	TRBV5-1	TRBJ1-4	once	TGCGCCAGCAGCAGTACGACAGGGAACGAAAAACTGTTTTTT	CASSSTTGNEKLFF